The 21 T cell receptor beta chains reported below all come from one sample, sequenced in a study of T cell repertoires in cytomegalovirus infection. In TCRdb, the reads were re-called with MiXCR into one record per CDR3 protein. This sample has some 240,000 distinct CDR3 sequences, with over 15% found just once. Sequenced material: CD8+ T cells from PBMCs. The receptors were sampled from a human donor in good health (CMV status not recorded). Some clones in this sample may be carry-over from other donors' samples.

With respect to this clonotype: Just one base apart from a much larger clone, this may be a read error. The genes are TRBV11-1 and TRBJ2-7; TRBD2 matches 9 bases. This CDR3 spans 18 amino acids. The J segment lost 2 bases and the V segment lost 2 bases, leaving 13 bases of the junction unmatched. The germline CDR1 and CDR2 sequences are SGHAT and FQDESV (reference sequence). CDR3 residues: CASSLPFMAAGGAYEQYF. CDR3 coding DNA: TGTGCCAGCAGCTTACCTTTTATGGCAGCGGGGGGAGCCTACGAGCAGTACTTC.

This clonotype has more than one count but fewer than ten. The chain has TRBV7-6 and TRBJ1-2; tentatively, D is TRBD1 (5 bases). The CDR3 runs to 15 residues. Trimming took off 7 bases at V and 8 bases at J, with 23 bases between the two ends. CDR1 is SGHVS, CDR2 FNYEAQ, per germline. In DNA, the CDR3 is TGTGCCAGCAACCCGGGACGGACTAGTCTGGACGGCTACACCTTC. Translated, it gives CASNPGRTSLDGYTF. Complete variable domain (other parts from reference TRBV7-6 and TRBJ1-2): GAGVSQSPRYKVTKRGQDVALRCDPISGHVSLYWYRQALGQGPEFLTYFNYEAQQDKSGLPNDRFSAERPEGSISTLTIQRTEQRDSAMYRCASNPGRTSLDGYTFGSGTRLTVV.

The rearrangement uses TRBV5-6 and TRBJ1-6, with TRBD1 as a possible D gene (6 bases). CDR1 is SGHDT, CDR2 YYEEEE, per germline. The length of the CDR3 is 15 residues. Trimming removed 4 bases from V and 11 bases from J, with 19 bases in between. The CDR3 here is CASSIGTRLQAPLHF. Written as DNA, the CDR3 is TGTGCCAGCAGCATCGGGACAAGATTACAAGCACCCCTCCACTTT. The whole variable domain, filled in from reference TRBV5-6 and TRBJ1-6, reads DAGVTQSPTHLIKTRGQQVTLRCSPKSGHDTVSWYQQALGQGPQFIFQYYEEEERQRGNFPDRFSGHQFPNYSSELNVNALLLGDSALYLCASSIGTRLQAPLHFGNGTRLTVT.

This clonotype has ten or more counts. This chain uses TRBV7-2 with TRBJ1-5; 9 bases align to TRBD1. Germline lookup yields CDR1 SGHTA and CDR2 FQGNSA. The CDR3 loop spans 16 amino acids. The ends lost 5 bases at V and 2 bases at J; junction bases unmatched: 7. The CDR3 protein is CASSPGTGWGNQPQHF. The CDR3 DNA sequence: TGTGCCAGCAGCCCTGGGACAGGGTGGGGCAATCAGCCCCAGCATTTT.

This clonotype showed up many times. The chain is built from TRBV7-9 and TRBJ2-7; D might be TRBD1 (6 bases). This CDR3 has 14 amino acids. The germline gives CDR1 SEHNR, CDR2 FQNEAQ (reference sequence). With 5 bases removed from V and 6 bases from J, the gap between germline ends came to 17 bases. CDR3 region: CASSPTTGTGEQYF. Here the CDR3 DNA reads TGTGCCAGCAGCCCTACCACAGGGACGGGCGAGCAGTACTTC.

There are a few counts of this clonotype. The genes are TRBV20-1 and TRBJ1-2, with a weak D call TRBD1 (6 bases). The CDR3 is 14 amino acids. The V end was cut by 3 bases, the J end by 4 bases, with 15 bases between. Looked up from germline, CDR1 is DFQATT and CDR2 is SNEGSKA (reference sequence). This CDR3 reads CSASGGLITYGYTF. The DNA for the CDR3 is TGCAGTGCTAGCGGGGGGCTAATAACCTATGGCTACACCTTC.

The chain recombines TRBV7-6 with TRBJ2-7; TRBD1 is a possible D gene (6 bases). This CDR3 contains 19 residues. CDR1 is SGHVS, CDR2 FNYEAQ, per germline. Trimming pared 5 bases from V and 0 bases from J, leaving 26 bases between. This chain's CDR3 is CASSVRTDQDSLDSYEQYF. CDR3 nucleotides: TGTGCCAGCAGCGTGCGGACAGATCAAGACTCGTTGGACTCCTACGAGCAGTACTTC.

The rearrangement links TRBV7-9 to TRBJ1-4; 8 bases align to TRBD1. The germline gives CDR1 SEHNR, CDR2 FQNEAQ (reference sequence). V was clipped by 5 bases and J by 6 bases; unmatched bases: 8. The CDR3 has 15 amino acids. CDR3 sequence reads: CASSLTGGPDEKLFF. The CDR3, as DNA: TGTGCCAGCAGCCTCACAGGGGGACCAGATGAAAAACTGTTTTTT.

This clonotype was counted ten times or more. This rearrangement joins TRBV7-2 to TRBJ2-5; D might be TRBD2 (6 bases). V shed 5 bases and J shed 5 bases, with 18 bases lying between them. Looked up from germline, CDR1 is SGHTA and CDR2 is FQGNSA. CDR3 length: 15 amino acids. The DNA for the CDR3 is TGTGCCAGCAGCCCGGGGGAGGTGGGGTGGGAGACCCAGTACTTC. It encodes CASSPGEVGWETQYF.

This clonotype was detected ten times or more. The gene calls are TRBV7-9 and TRBJ2-7; no clear D gene. V was trimmed by 10 bases and J by 0 bases, leaving 13 bases between them. The CDR3 is 13 amino acids. Looked up from germline, CDR1 is SEHNR and CDR2 is FQNEAQ (reference sequence). CDR3 coding DNA: TGTGCCATCGAAAGAAAGAGCTCCTACGAGCAGTACTTC. Translated, it gives CAIERKSSYEQYF.

This clonotype was detected only a few times. V usage is TRBV28 and J usage is TRBJ2-3, with D unresolved. The germline CDR1 and CDR2 sequences are MDHEN and SYDVKM. Trimming stripped 3 bases from V and 2 bases from J, with 12 bases between. The CDR3 is 15 residues long. The CDR3 loop reads CASSFVSLNTDTQYF. In nucleotides, the CDR3 is TGTGCCAGCAGTTTTGTTTCCCTGAACACAGATACGCAGTATTTT. The whole variable domain, filled in from reference TRBV28 and TRBJ2-3, reads DVKVTQSSRYLVKRTGEKVFLECVQDMDHENMFWYRQDPGLGLRLIYFSYDVKMKEKGDIPEGYSVSREKKERFSLILESASTNQTSMYLCASSFVSLNTDTQYFGPGTRLTVL.

There are a few counts of this clonotype. The chain couples TRBV14 to TRBJ1-4; the D is unclear. Trimming left V 6 bases short and J 8 bases short, with 10 bases between. This CDR3 is 12 amino acids long. Germline-derived CDR1 and CDR2 are SGHDN and FVKESK. CDR3 region: CASSPGYEKLFF. The DNA for the CDR3 is TGTGCCAGCAGTCCGGGGTACGAAAAACTGTTTTTT.

Many counts were recorded for this clonotype. The chain links TRBV12-3 or TRBV12-4 to TRBJ1-2; D is perhaps TRBD1 (5 bases). Trimming removed 10 bases at V and 4 bases at J, with 19 bases between. This CDR3 spans 14 amino acids. CDR3 DNA sequence: TGTGCCACAGAGAGACAAGGGGATCCCTATGGCTACACCTTC. Protein: CATERQGDPYGYTF.

The gene calls are TRBV27 and TRBJ1-2, with 7 bases identical to TRBD1. Germline CDR1 reads MNHEY; CDR2 reads SMNVEV (reference sequence). V shed 2 bases, J shed 2 bases, and the junction held 2 bases outside the gene matches. The CDR3 length is 14 residues. The CDR3 DNA reads as TGTGCCAGCAGTTTAACGACAGGGAACTATGGCTACACCTTC. This gives the protein CASSLTTGNYGYTF.

This clonotype was detected ten times or more. CDR3 protein: CSALGLATSTDTQYF. CDR3 nucleotides: TGCAGTGCGTTGGGACTAGCGACTAGCACAGATACGCAGTATTTT. The genes are TRBV20-1 and TRBJ2-3; 10 positions match TRBD2. The length of the CDR3 is 15 residues. V gave up 6 bases and J gave up 0 bases; unmatched junction bases: 6. Germline lookup yields CDR1 DFQATT and CDR2 SNEGSKA (reference sequence).

This clonotype was picked up many times. The rearrangement uses TRBV4-2 and TRBJ2-5, with a weak D call TRBD1 (6 bases). The germline V gene has CDR1 LGHNA and CDR2 YNFKEQ. CDR3 length: 16 residues. Trimming pared 1 base from V and 2 bases from J, leaving 14 bases between. CDR3 sequence: CASSQVPRQDQETQYF. CDR3 DNA sequence: TGTGCCAGCAGCCAAGTTCCTAGACAGGATCAAGAGACCCAGTACTTC.

The rearrangement joins TRBV28 to TRBJ2-5; D possibly uses TRBD1 or TRBD2 (5 bases each). The V gene's germline CDR1 is MDHEN and CDR2 SYDVKM. CDR3 length: 14 amino acids. The V end was cut by 2 bases, the J end by 4 bases, with 11 bases between. CDR3 in amino acids: CASSLVGRTETQYF. CDR3 sequence (DNA): TGTGCCAGCAGTTTAGTGGGACGGACAGAGACCCAGTACTTC.

The rearrangement uses TRBV29-1 and TRBJ1-2; D might be TRBD1 (5 bases). The CDR3 spans 12 residues. Deletions cut 3 bases from V and 4 bases from J, with 9 bases between. Germline CDR1 is SQVTM and CDR2 is ANQGSEA. The CDR3 region is CSVEGQAYGYTF. The CDR3 DNA follows: TGCAGCGTTGAGGGGCAGGCCTATGGCTACACCTTC.

The chain carries TRBV5-5 and TRBJ1-1; no firm D call. The CDR3 is made up of 14 amino acids. V lost 0 bases, J lost 4 bases, and 10 bases lay in between. The germline V gene has CDR1 SGHKS and CDR2 YYEKEE (reference sequence). The CDR3 DNA reads as TGTGCCAGCAGCTTGGGGGTGGTTAGCACTGAAGCTTTCTTT. It yields the protein CASSLGVVSTEAFF.

This clonotype was seen a handful of times. The gene calls are TRBV7-2 and TRBJ1-2, with unresolved D. The germline CDR1 and CDR2 sequences are SGHTA and FQGNSA. This CDR3 has 14 residues. The V end was cut by 3 bases, the J end by 4 bases, with 12 bases between. CDR3 sequence: CASSLFVGTYGYTF. CDR3 DNA: TGTGCCAGCAGCTTGTTTGTGGGAACCTATGGCTACACCTTC.

This clonotype was observed a few times. The rearrangement uses TRBV12-3 or TRBV12-4 and TRBJ1-2; D possibly corresponds to TRBD1 (5 bases). CDR3 length equals 15 residues. Trimming pared 1 base from V and 4 bases from J, leaving 13 bases between. The CDR3 sequence is CASSLVDNLLYGYTF. In DNA form, the CDR3 reads TGTGCCAGCAGTTTAGTGGACAATTTACTCTATGGCTACACCTTC.